This T cell receptor (beta chain) was sequenced in a study of blood T cell repertoires in COVID-19. This CDR3 has 13 residues. Between the trimmed V and J ends, which lost 8 bases and 3 bases, there was a span of 13 bases. Germline-derived CDR1 and CDR2 are MNHEY and SMNVEV (reference sequence). Assay: immunoSEQ multiplex PCR; the TCRdb copy retains only in-frame clones and omits some. This table holds around 250,000 clones, 85% to 90% found once. V is TRBV27 and J is TRBJ1-1; possible D gene TRBD1, 6 bases. This TCR was sampled from a man younger than 30 who had recovered from COVID-19. Sequenced: PBMCs or T cells enriched from blood (not recorded which). This CDR3 reads CASSRGGHTEAFF. CDR3 DNA: TGTGCCAGCTCCAGGGGAGGGCACACTGAAGCTTTCTTT.